This T cell receptor beta chain stems from a study of blood T cells in healthy people across ages. Broader study findings: It was not possible, with unsorted PBMCs, to conclusively compare naive and antigen-experienced cells.

Sample-barcoded 5' priming and a J-beta primer mix drove a second PCR of roughly 7 to 11 cycles. Each of the cDNA molecules was tagged by a template-switch adaptor with 12 random nucleotides. In TCRdb, the 5' RACE reads were re-called with MiXCR into one record per CDR3 protein. Among some 800,000 distinct CDR3 sequences listed, 40% to 50% were seen once. A remark on this clonotype: Its matching antigen is unknown.

This CDR3 contains 13 residues. With 6 bases removed from V and 11 bases from J, the gap between germline ends came to 19 bases. Germline CDR1 LGHDT, CDR2 YNNKEL (reference sequence). Sequencing was carried out using blood. J is TRBJ2-5 and V is TRBV3-1, with D possibly matching TRBD1 (6 bases). The clonotype originates from a man aged 60 to 69 in good health. In DNA, the CDR3 is TGTGCCAGCAGGCAGTTTGGGGGACACCTACAGTACTTC. This codes for CASRQFGGHLQYF.